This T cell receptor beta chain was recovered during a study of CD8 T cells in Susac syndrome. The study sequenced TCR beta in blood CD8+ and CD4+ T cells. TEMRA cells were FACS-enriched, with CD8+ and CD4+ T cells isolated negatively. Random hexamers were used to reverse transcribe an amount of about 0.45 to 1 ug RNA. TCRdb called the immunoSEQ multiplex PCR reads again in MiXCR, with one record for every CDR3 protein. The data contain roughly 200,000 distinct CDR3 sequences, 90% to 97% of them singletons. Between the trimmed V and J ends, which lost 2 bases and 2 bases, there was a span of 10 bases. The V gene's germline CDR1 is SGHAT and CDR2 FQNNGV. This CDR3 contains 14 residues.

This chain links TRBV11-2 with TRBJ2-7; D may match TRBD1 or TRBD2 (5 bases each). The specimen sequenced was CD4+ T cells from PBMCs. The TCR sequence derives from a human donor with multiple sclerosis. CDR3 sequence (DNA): TGTGCCAGCAGCTTATCGGGACGCCCCTACGAGCAGTACTTC. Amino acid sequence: CASSLSGRPYEQYF.